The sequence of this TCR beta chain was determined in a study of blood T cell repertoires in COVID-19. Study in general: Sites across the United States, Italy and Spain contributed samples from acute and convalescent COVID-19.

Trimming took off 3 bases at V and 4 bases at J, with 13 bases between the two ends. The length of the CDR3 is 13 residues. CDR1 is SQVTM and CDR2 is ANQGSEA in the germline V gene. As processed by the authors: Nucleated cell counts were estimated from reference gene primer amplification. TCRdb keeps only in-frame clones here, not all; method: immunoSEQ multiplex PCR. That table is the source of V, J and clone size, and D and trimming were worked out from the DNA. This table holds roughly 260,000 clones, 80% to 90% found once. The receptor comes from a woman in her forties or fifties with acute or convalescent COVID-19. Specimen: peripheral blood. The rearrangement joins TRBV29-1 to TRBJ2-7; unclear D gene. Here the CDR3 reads CSVERSFGYEQYF. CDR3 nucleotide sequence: TGCAGCGTTGAGAGGAGTTTTGGGTACGAGCAGTACTTC.